This T cell receptor (beta chain) was retrieved from a study of cytomegalovirus exposure and HLA in healthy donors. The germline gives CDR1 KGHSH, CDR2 LQKENI. Trimming removed 4 bases from V and 2 bases from J; junction bases left unmatched: 7. The CDR3 spans 15 residues. The repertoire was sequenced with immunoSEQ multiplex PCR; TCRdb's copy has only in-frame clones and lacks some. The top ten hold about 1.9% of the sample, which has 130,000 or so clones, around 90% seen once. The gene calls are TRBV18 and TRBJ2-7; 8 nucleotides match TRBD1. The origin of this receptor is a woman between 18 and 29 years old in good health and CMV-seronegative. Sequencing was performed on PBMCs. The DNA for the CDR3 is TGTGCCAGCTCACTTACCGGGACAGGAGCCTACGAGCAGTACTTC. It codes for CASSLTGTGAYEQYF.